This TCR beta chain was identified in a study of identical twins. A remark on this clonotype: Antigen specificity is unknown.

Only healthy Caucasians were enrolled as donors. The V gene's germline CDR1 is SEHNR and CDR2 FQNEAQ (reference sequence). Trimming at V came to 6 bases and at J to 1 base, leaving 7 bases not matched to a gene. The CDR3 is made up of 15 amino acids. Study-level findings and limits: Partial confounding of zero-insertion analyses by invariant MAIT and iNKT cells was possible. Out-of-frame beta sequences exhibited a weaker degree of excess twin sharing.

TCRdb processed the 5' RACE reads anew with MiXCR; each CDR3 protein has one entry. The data hold about 890,000 distinct CDR3 sequences, with 10% to 15% observed a single time. This sample also appeared in a second study, on yellow fever vaccine responses in identical twins.

The clonotype was recovered from a woman younger than 35 in good health. The chain employs TRBV7-9 and TRBJ2-5, with 8 bases aligning to TRBD1. The sequencing sample was made of PBMCs. The CDR3 DNA is TGTGCCAGCAGTCACGGACAGGGCGGCCAAGAGACCCAGTACTTC. Amino acid sequence: CASSHGQGGQETQYF.